This is a list of T cell receptor beta chains from one sample in a study of beta chain features in type 1 diabetes. Clones were read by immunoSEQ multiplex PCR, and TCRdb kept only the in-frame ones, dropping some. The table lists hundreds of thousands of clones, approximately 15% of them singletons. The sequenced sample consisted of naive CD4+ T cells from blood. The source is a man aged 18 to 30 with type 1 diabetes. Each CDR3 is given without its conserved first and last residue. The D gene is left open where the match is weak.

v_call: TRBV11-2; d_call: NA; j_call: TRBJ1-2; cdr3_aa: ASSLGSAANYGYT
v_call: TRBV2; d_call: NA; j_call: TRBJ1-3; cdr3_aa: ASSTRSGNTIY
v_call: TRBV4-2; d_call: NA; j_call: TRBJ2-7; cdr3_aa: ASSQDQGSSYEQY
v_call: TRBV6-5; d_call: NA; j_call: TRBJ2-3; cdr3_aa: ASSYEEGRRGTQY
v_call: TRBV5-4; d_call: TRBD2; j_call: TRBJ2-7; cdr3_aa: ASSRPTSGRAYEQY
v_call: TRBV5-6; d_call: TRBD1; j_call: TRBJ1-1; cdr3_aa: ASSSTDRGNAEAF
v_call: TRBV5-1; d_call: NA; j_call: TRBJ2-2; cdr3_aa: ASSPGAHTNTGELF
v_call: TRBV7-8; d_call: TRBD1; j_call: TRBJ2-5; cdr3_aa: ASSKTGGGGETQY
v_call: TRBV4-3; d_call: NA; j_call: TRBJ2-7; cdr3_aa: ASSQDPRMGTYEQY
v_call: TRBV7-9; d_call: TRBD2; j_call: TRBJ2-3; cdr3_aa: ASSLVGLVLSTDTQY
v_call: TRBV28; d_call: TRBD1; j_call: TRBJ2-7; cdr3_aa: ASTRTGTATYEQY
v_call: TRBV30; d_call: NA; j_call: TRBJ2-7; cdr3_aa: AWSTEYLSEQY
v_call: TRBV5-1; d_call: TRBD2; j_call: TRBJ2-1; cdr3_aa: ASSSSGSYDEQF
v_call: TRBV18; d_call: TRBD1; j_call: TRBJ1-1; cdr3_aa: ASSPQGAPTEAF
v_call: TRBV18; d_call: TRBD2; j_call: TRBJ2-7; cdr3_aa: ASSSLGLAGGGYEQY
v_call: TRBV7-2; d_call: TRBD1; j_call: TRBJ2-2; cdr3_aa: ASTGARDTGELF
v_call: TRBV5-6; d_call: NA; j_call: TRBJ2-5; cdr3_aa: ASSLWLAVRRETQY
v_call: TRBV27; d_call: TRBD2; j_call: TRBJ2-5; cdr3_aa: ASQLAGKETQY
v_call: TRBV4-1; d_call: NA; j_call: TRBJ2-7; cdr3_aa: ASSQAGPGSSYEQY
v_call: TRBV10-3; d_call: TRBD2; j_call: TRBJ2-1; cdr3_aa: AISGGASGNNEQF
v_call: TRBV9; d_call: NA; j_call: TRBJ2-2; cdr3_aa: ASSRGGRGLTGELF
v_call: TRBV5-6; d_call: NA; j_call: TRBJ2-5; cdr3_aa: ASSLGALETQY
v_call: TRBV6-6; d_call: TRBD1; j_call: TRBJ2-1; cdr3_aa: ASSSGQGYNEQF
v_call: TRBV5-6; d_call: TRBD1; j_call: TRBJ2-7; cdr3_aa: ASSLDRGLLSSYEQY
v_call: TRBV5-4; d_call: NA; j_call: TRBJ2-3; cdr3_aa: ADEAESTDTQY
v_call: TRBV7-9; d_call: NA; j_call: TRBJ2-7; cdr3_aa: ASSAPGEYYEQY
v_call: TRBV7-2; d_call: TRBD1; j_call: TRBJ1-5; cdr3_aa: ASSPQGVDQPQH
v_call: TRBV29-1; d_call: TRBD2; j_call: TRBJ2-4; cdr3_aa: SVEDSGGINIQY
v_call: TRBV19; d_call: NA; j_call: TRBJ1-2; cdr3_aa: ASSSGGYT
v_call: TRBV5-6; d_call: NA; j_call: TRBJ1-1; cdr3_aa: ASSGGVQSRYTEAF
v_call: TRBV9; d_call: NA; j_call: TRBJ2-1; cdr3_aa: ASSRLMGGYNEQF
v_call: TRBV5-4; d_call: NA; j_call: TRBJ1-2; cdr3_aa: ASSQSSYGYT
v_call: TRBV28; d_call: TRBD1; j_call: TRBJ1-5; cdr3_aa: ASNDRAGQPQH
v_call: TRBV4-2; d_call: TRBD2; j_call: TRBJ2-1; cdr3_aa: ASSQGLAIYNEQF
v_call: TRBV10-3; d_call: NA; j_call: TRBJ1-1; cdr3_aa: AINVQGNTEAF
v_call: TRBV5-1; d_call: NA; j_call: TRBJ2-2; cdr3_aa: ASSMDGPTTGELF
v_call: TRBV30; d_call: TRBD1; j_call: TRBJ2-5; cdr3_aa: AWETGGQETQY
v_call: TRBV7-9; d_call: TRBD1; j_call: TRBJ2-7; cdr3_aa: ASSPGTGIYEQY
v_call: TRBV4-1; d_call: NA; j_call: TRBJ1-2; cdr3_aa: ASTMGTSSHGYT
v_call: TRBV11-3; d_call: TRBD1; j_call: TRBJ2-1; cdr3_aa: ASSRGGTGTNEQF
v_call: TRBV6-5; d_call: NA; j_call: TRBJ1-2; cdr3_aa: ASSYLTGSHYGYT
v_call: TRBV14; d_call: TRBD1; j_call: TRBJ2-2; cdr3_aa: ASRPLDRGRNTGELF
v_call: TRBV28; d_call: NA; j_call: TRBJ2-7; cdr3_aa: ASSRRSRGTSPREQY
v_call: TRBV2; d_call: NA; j_call: TRBJ1-1; cdr3_aa: ASTGGPGTEAF
v_call: TRBV11-2; d_call: TRBD2; j_call: TRBJ2-1; cdr3_aa: ASSLDPLAGGYNEQF
v_call: TRBV28; d_call: TRBD1; j_call: TRBJ2-5; cdr3_aa: ASSLSRDRLPYQETQY
v_call: TRBV5-1; d_call: NA; j_call: TRBJ2-2; cdr3_aa: ASSGGTATGELF
v_call: TRBV27; d_call: TRBD2; j_call: TRBJ2-5; cdr3_aa: ASSLSWGRASETQY
v_call: TRBV28; d_call: TRBD1; j_call: TRBJ2-5; cdr3_aa: ASSFGQGETQY
v_call: TRBV11-2; d_call: NA; j_call: TRBJ2-2; cdr3_aa: ASSPRLRTGELF
v_call: TRBV7-2; d_call: NA; j_call: TRBJ2-5; cdr3_aa: ASSLGLVSETQY
v_call: TRBV28; d_call: NA; j_call: TRBJ2-5; cdr3_aa: ASSLTQAETQY
v_call: TRBV7-9; d_call: TRBD1; j_call: TRBJ1-2; cdr3_aa: ASSSPRTGSGGYT
v_call: TRBV6-6; d_call: NA; j_call: TRBJ2-3; cdr3_aa: ASSYSSSALADTQY
v_call: TRBV28; d_call: NA; j_call: TRBJ1-1; cdr3_aa: ASSTSLTGTFEAF
v_call: TRBV21-1; d_call: NA; j_call: TRBJ1-5; cdr3_aa: ASIRPQH
v_call: TRBV27; d_call: NA; j_call: TRBJ2-5; cdr3_aa: ATRRRIQETQY
v_call: TRBV25-1; d_call: TRBD2; j_call: TRBJ2-2; cdr3_aa: ASSEMFGGAHTGELF
v_call: TRBV5-1; d_call: TRBD2; j_call: TRBJ2-1; cdr3_aa: ASSRGGGSYNEQF
v_call: TRBV4-3; d_call: NA; j_call: TRBJ1-6; cdr3_aa: ASSQDWGLSSYNSPLH